The 22 T cell receptor beta chains below come from one sample, sequenced in a study of T cells after yellow fever vaccination. Using its own MiXCR run on the 5' RACE reads, TCRdb lists one record per CDR3 protein. The table includes 500,000 to 650,000 distinct CDR3 sequences, roughly an eighth detected once. Specimen: PBMCs, collected on the day of the yellow fever booster vaccination. The origin of the receptors is a man aged 25-45 years who received the YFV17D yellow fever vaccine.

J is TRBJ2-1 and V is TRBV7-2; D may be TRBD1 (5 bases). Germline V gives CDR1 SGHTA, CDR2 FQGNSA. Trimming pared 7 bases from V and 2 bases from J, leaving 12 bases between. There are 14 residues in the CDR3. CDR3 sequence reads: CASTPDTAYNEQFF. CDR3 sequence (DNA): TGTGCCAGCACCCCGGACACTGCCTACAATGAGCAGTTCTTC.

The rearrangement links TRBV29-1 to TRBJ2-1, with D uncertain. CDR1 is SQVTM and CDR2 is ANQGSEA in the germline V gene. The CDR3 has 13 amino acids. V lost 8 bases and J 4 bases, leaving 15 bases between the germline ends. The CDR3 DNA follows: TGCAGCTACCGGACGGAATCATACAATGAGCAGTTCTTC. Encoded protein: CSYRTESYNEQFF.

This chain links TRBV28 with TRBJ1-6, with 8 bases aligning to TRBD1. The CDR3 runs 15 residues. Germline V lookup: CDR1 MDHEN, CDR2 SYDVKM. V gave up 7 bases and J gave up 8 bases; unmatched junction bases: 10. This chain's CDR3 is CASTTPDRGDSPLHF. DNA for the CDR3: TGTGCCAGCACCACACCCGACAGGGGTGATTCACCCCTCCACTTT. Combining the CDR3 with reference TRBV28 and TRBJ1-6 gives the whole variable domain DVKVTQSSRYLVKRTGEKVFLECVQDMDHENMFWYRQDPGLGLRLIYFSYDVKMKEKGDIPEGYSVSREKKERFSLILESASTNQTSMYLCASTTPDRGDSPLHFGNGTRLTVT.

V is TRBV15 and J is TRBJ2-5; 7 nucleotides line up with TRBD2. V lost 1 base and J lost 5; bases outside the gene matches: 10. The CDR3 loop spans 16 amino acids. Germline lookup yields CDR1 LNHNV and CDR2 YYDKDF (reference sequence). The CDR3 DNA reads as TGTGCCACCAGCAGAGGAGAGGGGAGGGACCCCGAGACCCAGTACTTC. It encodes CATSRGEGRDPETQYF.

This clonotype was seen a handful of times. This sequence joins TRBV12-3 or TRBV12-4 and TRBJ2-3, with 8 bases matching TRBD2. The CDR3 contains 15 residues. Germline trimming cut 6 bases from V and 4 bases from J; bases unmatched to any gene: 9. The CDR3 region has the DNA TGTGCCAGCAGCCGGGAGGGCCTATTGCCAGATACGCAGTATTTT. Protein: CASSREGLLPDTQYF.

The chain is built from TRBV30 and TRBJ1-2; D is uncertain. This CDR3 comprises 14 residues. Looked up from germline, CDR1 is GTSNPN and CDR2 is SVGIG (reference sequence). V was clipped by 0 bases and J by 10 bases, with 18 bases between them. The CDR3 spells CAWSVYPVKEVYTF. The CDR3 nucleotides are TGTGCCTGGAGTGTATATCCCGTGAAGGAGGTCTACACCTTC.

The chain is built from TRBV12-3 or TRBV12-4 and TRBJ2-2; D unresolved. This CDR3 has 16 amino acids. V was cut by 5 bases and J by 4 bases, with 17 bases left in between. CDR3 nucleotides: TGTGCCAGCAGTGTGCCTGGCGCGGTACGCACCGGGGAGCTGTTTTTT. This gives the protein CASSVPGAVRTGELFF.

This clonotype was seen ten or more times. The chain joins TRBV18 to TRBJ2-1; tentatively, D is TRBD2 (6 bases). This CDR3 comprises 16 residues. V lost 0 bases and J 6 bases, leaving 15 bases between the germline ends. Looked up from germline, CDR1 is KGHSH and CDR2 is LQKENI. CDR3 loop: CASSPPSGLLSNEQFF. The CDR3 region has the DNA TGTGCCAGCTCACCACCGTCGGGACTTCTTTCCAATGAGCAGTTCTTC.

Many counts were recorded for this clonotype. J is TRBJ2-1 and V is TRBV13; 16 nucleotides match TRBD2. CDR1 and CDR2 (germline): PRHDT, FYEKMQ (reference sequence). Trimming cost V 4 bases and J 2 bases; bases outside gene matches: 8. The CDR3 covers 19 residues. The DNA of the CDR3 is TGTGCCAGCAGCTCCCGCCCGGGGACTAGCGGGAGGGCCTACAATGAGCAGTTCTTC. Residues: CASSSRPGTSGRAYNEQFF.

This clonotype was seen many times. This chain joins TRBV7-9 and TRBJ2-5; TRBD2 agrees at 7 bases. CDR1 is SEHNR, CDR2 FQNEAQ, per germline (reference sequence). The CDR3 has 13 amino acids. J gave up 4 bases and V 6 bases, and 5 bases lay outside the gene matches. CDR3 sequence: CASSPTGGETQYF. CDR3 sequence (DNA): TGTGCCAGCAGTCCGACGGGGGGAGAGACCCAGTACTTC. The whole variable domain, filled in from reference TRBV7-9 and TRBJ2-5, reads DTGVSQNPRHKITKRGQNVTFRCDPISEHNRLYWYRQTLGQGPEFLTYFQNEAQLEKSRLLSDRFSAERPKGSFSTLEIQRTEQGDSAMYLCASSPTGGETQYFGPGTRLLVL.

This clonotype was recorded many times. The chain carries TRBV5-1 and TRBJ2-1; 9 bases map to TRBD2. Germline CDR1 reads SGHRS; CDR2 reads YFSETQ. V lost 2 bases to trimming and J lost 1 base; unmatched junction nucleotides: 4. The CDR3 is made up of 16 amino acids. The CDR3 is CASSLVAGESYNEQFF. DNA of the CDR3: TGCGCCAGCAGCTTAGTAGCGGGAGAGTCCTACAATGAGCAGTTCTTC.

The rearrangement uses TRBV2 and TRBJ2-5, with TRBD2 matching over 11 bases. The CDR3 spans 15 residues. V was pared by 4 bases and J by 4 bases, with 5 bases of the junction left unmatched. CDR1 and CDR2 (germline): SNHLY, FYNNEI. The CDR3, as DNA: TGTGCCAGCAGTGGTTTAGCGGGAGGGAGAGAGACCCAGTACTTC. Amino acid sequence: CASSGLAGGRETQYF. Complete variable domain (other parts from reference TRBV2 and TRBJ2-5): EPEVTQTPSHQVTQMGQEVILRCVPISNHLYFYWYRQILGQKVEFLVSFYNNEISEKSEIFDDQFSVERPDGSNFTLKIRSTKLEDSAMYFCASSGLAGGRETQYFGPGTRLLVL.

This clonotype was seen a handful of times. The chain couples TRBV5-4 to TRBJ2-1; 12 bases agree with TRBD2. The CDR3 is 16 residues long. Looked up from germline, CDR1 is SGHNT and CDR2 is YYREEE (reference sequence). V lost 2 bases, J lost 6 bases, and 6 bases stayed unmatched. This CDR3 reads CASSFGLAGTPNEQFF. The CDR3 DNA follows: TGTGCCAGCAGCTTCGGACTAGCGGGAACCCCCAATGAGCAGTTCTTC. Variable domain in full (rest from reference TRBV5-4 and TRBJ2-1): ETGVTQSPTHLIKTRGQQVTLRCSSQSGHNTVSWYQQALGQGPQFIFQYYREEENGRGNFPPRFSGLQFPNYSSELNVNALELDDSALYLCASSFGLAGTPNEQFFGPGTRLTVL.

The chain carries TRBV15 and TRBJ2-2; 9 nucleotides align to TRBD2. Per the germline V gene, CDR1 is LNHNV and CDR2 is YYDKDF (reference sequence). The CDR3 runs to 15 residues. V shed 6 bases, J shed 2 bases, and the junction held 4 bases outside the gene matches. The CDR3 is CATSRLAENTGELFF. DNA of the CDR3: TGTGCCACCAGTAGACTAGCGGAAAACACCGGGGAGCTGTTTTTT.

The chain combines TRBV28 with TRBJ2-3, with D unclear. Trimming took 0 bases from V and 2 from J, leaving 15 bases between them. The CDR3 has 17 amino acids. Germline V gives CDR1 MDHEN, CDR2 SYDVKM. The CDR3 reads CASSLWHSTRDTDTQYF. CDR3 bases: TGTGCCAGCAGTTTATGGCACAGCACGCGAGACACAGATACGCAGTATTTT.

This clonotype was seen a few times. The J gene is TRBJ1-5, the V gene TRBV7-2; no clear D gene. CDR1 SGHTA and CDR2 FQGNSA come from the germline V gene. The CDR3 is 12 residues long. The V and J ends lost 1 base and 9 bases respectively, with 7 bases between them. CDR3 sequence (DNA): TGTGCCAGCAGCTTAGATACACGGCCCCAGCATTTT. Its translation: CASSLDTRPQHF.

This clonotype was seen more than once but under ten times. The rearrangement links TRBV24-1 to TRBJ2-2; tentative D call: TRBD2 (7 bases). Germline lookup yields CDR1 KGHDR and CDR2 SFDVKD. Trimming shortened V by 5 bases and J by 8 bases, and 17 bases separated the two germline ends. The CDR3 extends over 15 amino acids. The CDR3 DNA reads TGTGCCACCAGTGTGGGAGGGACAACTACTGGGGAGCTGTTTTTT. Protein sequence: CATSVGGTTTGELFF.

This chain links TRBV3-1 with TRBJ2-1; D is undetermined. Trimming removed 0 bases from V and 12 bases from J, with 18 bases in between. Germline assignment: CDR1 LGHDT and CDR2 YNNKEL (reference sequence). The CDR3 length is 15 residues. In nucleotides, the CDR3 is TGTGCCAGCAGCCAAGATATAGTTCGATCGGACCCGCAGTTCTTC. Its translation is CASSQDIVRSDPQFF.

The V call is TRBV7-2, the J call TRBJ1-1; 10 positions match TRBD1. The J segment lost 8 bases and the V segment lost 5 bases, leaving 11 bases of the junction unmatched. CDR1 and CDR2 (germline): SGHTA, FQGNSA. The CDR3 has 15 residues. CDR3: CASSGTGALEIEAFF. CDR3 in DNA: TGTGCCAGCAGCGGGACAGGGGCCCTAGAAATAGAAGCTTTCTTT. The entire variable domain, with the rest obtained from reference TRBV7-2 and TRBJ1-1, is as follows: GAGVSQSPSNKVTEKGKDVELRCDPISGHTALYWYRQSLGQGLEFLIYFQGNSAPDKSGLPSDRFSAERTGGSVSTLTIQRTQQEDSAVYLCASSGTGALEIEAFFGQGTRLTVV.

A few counts support this clonotype. This chain uses TRBV24-1 with TRBJ2-1; the D gene is possibly TRBD2 (5 bases). The length of the CDR3 is 11 residues. Germline V lookup: CDR1 KGHDR, CDR2 SFDVKD. V lost 9 bases to trimming and J lost 5 bases, with 7 bases between them. Written as DNA, the CDR3 is TGTGCCACCGAGGGCAACAATGAGCAGTTCTTC. Translating it yields CATEGNNEQFF.

The chain recombines TRBV29-1 with TRBJ1-5, with TRBD1 as a possible D gene (6 bases). The length of the CDR3 is 12 residues. Germline CDR1 is SQVTM and CDR2 is ANQGSEA. Deletions cut 6 bases from V and 9 bases from J, with 15 bases between. The CDR3 sequence is CSVEDRSGPQHF. Written as DNA, the CDR3 is TGCAGCGTCGAGGACAGATCAGGGCCCCAGCATTTT.

The chain carries TRBV4-2 and TRBJ2-5; 8 bases align to TRBD1. The trim removed 1 base at V and 5 bases at J, leaving 6 bases unmatched. The CDR3 is 15 residues long. Looked up from germline, CDR1 is LGHNA and CDR2 is YNFKEQ. CDR3 loop: CASSQGGQDVETQYF. CDR3 DNA sequence: TGTGCCAGCAGCCAAGGGGGACAGGATGTGGAGACCCAGTACTTC.